This TCR beta chain was captured by sequencing in a study of relationships among human T cell subsets. Findings and limits, study-wide: Bead-based sorting did not rule out CD4+CD8+ double-positive cells. A couple of pan T samples, processed alongside pan B cells, lack T cell counts.

T cell subsets were isolated with magnetic beads coated with subset-specific monoclonal antibodies. Worth noting for this clonotype: Its cognate antigen is unknown.

Semiquantitative ARM-PCR amplified T cell receptor alpha and beta CDR3 regions from mRNA. Tagged nested gene-specific primers were used first, then communal superprimers amplified exponentially. Using its own MiXCR run on the multiplex PCR reads, TCRdb lists one record per CDR3 protein. The table shows some 16,000 distinct CDR3 sequences, with 62% occurring only once. Germline assignment: CDR1 MNHEY and CDR2 SMNVEV (reference sequence). This CDR3 region has 14 residues. The ends were cut back, 6 bases at V and 2 bases at J, with 11 bases in the middle. The sequence came from a man aged 40-55 years in good health. The sequenced material came from total T cells sorted from blood. V and J are TRBV27 and TRBJ1-5; no definite D call. The CDR3, as DNA: TGTGCCAGCAGAGATTTCTCAGGCAATCAGCCCCAGCATTTT. Translation gives CASRDFSGNQPQHF.